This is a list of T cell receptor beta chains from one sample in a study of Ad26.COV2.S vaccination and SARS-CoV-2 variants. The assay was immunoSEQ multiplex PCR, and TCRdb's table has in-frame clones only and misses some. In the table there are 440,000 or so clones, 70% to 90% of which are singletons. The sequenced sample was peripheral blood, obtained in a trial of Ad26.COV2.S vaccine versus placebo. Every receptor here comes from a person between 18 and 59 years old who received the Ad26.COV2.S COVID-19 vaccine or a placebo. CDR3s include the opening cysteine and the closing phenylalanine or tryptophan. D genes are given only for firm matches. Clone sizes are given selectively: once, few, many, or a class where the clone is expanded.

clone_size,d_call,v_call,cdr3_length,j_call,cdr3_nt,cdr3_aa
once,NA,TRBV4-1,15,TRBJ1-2,TGCGCCAGCAGCCAGCAGGGCCGAGCTAACTATGGCTACACCTTC,CASSQQGRANYGYTF
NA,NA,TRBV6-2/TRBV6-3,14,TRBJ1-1,TGTGCCAGCAGTTACGTTATTCTGGGCACTGAAGCTTTCTTT,CASSYVILGTEAFF
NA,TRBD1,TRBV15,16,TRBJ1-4,TGTGCCACCAAACAAGTACAGGGGGGGACTAATGAAAAACTGTTTTTT,CATKQVQGGTNEKLFF
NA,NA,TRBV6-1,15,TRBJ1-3,TGTGCCAGCAGTGAAATCCAAGCGGCTGGAAACACCATATATTTT,CASSEIQAAGNTIYF
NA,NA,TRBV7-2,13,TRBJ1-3,TGTGCCAGCAGCCCCCAGGGTGGAAACACCATATATTTT,CASSPQGGNTIYF
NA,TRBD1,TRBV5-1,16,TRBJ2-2,TGCGCCAGCAGCCTAAAGACCGGGACAGGGACCGGGGAGCTGTTTTTT,CASSLKTGTGTGELFF
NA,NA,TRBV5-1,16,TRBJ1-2,TGCGCCAGCAGCTTGTCCCAGTACCCTTATAACTATGGCTACACCTTC,CASSLSQYPYNYGYTF
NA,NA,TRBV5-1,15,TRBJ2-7,TGCGCCAGCAGCTCCGGGACTCTAAATGCCTACGAGCAGTACTTC,CASSSGTLNAYEQYF
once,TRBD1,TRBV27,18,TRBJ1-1,TGTGCCAGCAGTTTATGGGGGACAGGACCCTCTTTGAACACTGAAGCTTTCTTT,CASSLWGTGPSLNTEAFF
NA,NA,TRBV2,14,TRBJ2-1,TGTGCCAGCAGTGAAGCCACGGACTTCAATGAGCAGTTCTTC,CASSEATDFNEQFF
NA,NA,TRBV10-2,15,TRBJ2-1,TGCGCCAGCAGTGTGTCAGGGGGGCGCGGCAATGAGCAGTTCTTC,CASSVSGGRGNEQFF
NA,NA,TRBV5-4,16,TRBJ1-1,TGTGCCAGCAGCACCGGACAGATTCGATGGGACACTGAAGCTTTCTTT,CASSTGQIRWDTEAFF
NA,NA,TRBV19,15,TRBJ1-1,TGTGCCAGTAGTATTGTCGGAATTATGAACACTGAAGCTTTCTTT,CASSIVGIMNTEAFF
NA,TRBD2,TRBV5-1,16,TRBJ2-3,TGCGCCAGCAGCTTGGGCGCGGGAGGGCCTACAGATACGCAGTATTTT,CASSLGAGGPTDTQYF
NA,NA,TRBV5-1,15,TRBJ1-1,TGCGCCAGCAGCTTACAGGGTTCCCTGAACACTGAAGCTTTCTTT,CASSLQGSLNTEAFF
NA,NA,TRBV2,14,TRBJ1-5,TGTGCCAGCAGTGAAATGGACACTCATCAGCCCCAGCATTTT,CASSEMDTHQPQHF
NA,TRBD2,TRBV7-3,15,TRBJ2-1,TGTGCCAGCAGCGTACTAGCGGGGGGTCAAAATGAGCAGTTCTTC,CASSVLAGGQNEQFF
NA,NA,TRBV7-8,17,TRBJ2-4,TGTGCCAGCAGCCTAATGTCGGGGGAGGTAGCCAAAAACATTCAGTACTTC,CASSLMSGEVAKNIQYF
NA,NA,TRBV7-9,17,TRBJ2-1,TGTGCCAGCAGCTTAGGGTCCGCGTCCGTGGGCTACAATGAGCAGTTCTTC,CASSLGSASVGYNEQFF
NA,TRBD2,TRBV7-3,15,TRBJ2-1,TGTGCCAGCAGCGATCCGGGACTAGCGGGAGAGGAGCAGTTCTTC,CASSDPGLAGEEQFF
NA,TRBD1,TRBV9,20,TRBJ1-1,TGTGCCAGCAGCCCACGGACAGGGGCTAGCGAGACAAGAAGGAACACTGAAGCTTTCTTT,CASSPRTGASETRRNTEAFF
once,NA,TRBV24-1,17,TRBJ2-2,TGTGCCACCAGTGATTTAAGGGCGAAGGCCGAACCCGGGGAGCTGTTTTTT,CATSDLRAKAEPGELFF
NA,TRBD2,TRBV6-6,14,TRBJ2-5,TGTGCCAGCAGTACGGGACTAGGGGGAGAGACCCAGTACTTC,CASSTGLGGETQYF
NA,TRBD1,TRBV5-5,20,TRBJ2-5,TGTGCCAGCAGCCATACATGGCCGGGACAGGCCTTCCCCGGCCAAGAGACCCAGTACTTC,CASSHTWPGQAFPGQETQYF
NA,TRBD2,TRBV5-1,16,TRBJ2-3,TGCGCCAGCAGCTTGGCTGGGCGGGGGGCCACAGATACGCAGTATTTT,CASSLAGRGATDTQYF
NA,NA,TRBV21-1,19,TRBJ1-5,TGTGCCAGCAGCAAACCAAACCGGGACAGGGATAAGAGCAATCAGCCCCAGCATTTT,CASSKPNRDRDKSNQPQHF
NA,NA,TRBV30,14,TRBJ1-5,TGTGCCTGGAGTGGGTTGGGTGGGGGACAGCCCCAGCATTTT,CAWSGLGGGQPQHF
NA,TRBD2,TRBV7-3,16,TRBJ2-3,TGTGCCAGCAGCTTAAATGGCGGGGGGACCACAGATACGCAGTATTTT,CASSLNGGGTTDTQYF
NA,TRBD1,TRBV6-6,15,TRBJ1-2,TGTGCCAGCAGTAATAGACAGGGAGCTAACTATGGCTACACCTTC,CASSNRQGANYGYTF
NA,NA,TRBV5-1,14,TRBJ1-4,TGCGCCAGCAGCTTGGAGGGAGGTGGTGGAAAACTGTTTTTT,CASSLEGGGGKLFF
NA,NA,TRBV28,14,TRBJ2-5,TGTGCCAGCAGCTTAGGAGTGCCTCAAGAGACCCAGTACTTC,CASSLGVPQETQYF
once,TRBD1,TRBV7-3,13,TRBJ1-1,TGTGCCAGCAGCGAGGGACAGGCGGCTGAAGCTTTCTTT,CASSEGQAAEAFF
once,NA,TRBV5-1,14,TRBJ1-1,TGCGCCAGCAGCCCCGGACAGATGAACACTGAAGCTTTCTTT,CASSPGQMNTEAFF
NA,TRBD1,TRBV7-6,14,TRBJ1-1,TGTGCCAGCGGGACCGGGACAGGGAACACTGAAGCTTTCTTT,CASGTGTGNTEAFF
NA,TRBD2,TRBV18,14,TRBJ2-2,TGTGCCAGCTTTTCGCGGGGGGCCACCGGGGAGCTGTTTTTT,CASFSRGATGELFF
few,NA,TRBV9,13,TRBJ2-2,TGTGCCAGCAACAATCACTTGGGCGGGGAGCTGTTTTTT,CASNNHLGGELFF
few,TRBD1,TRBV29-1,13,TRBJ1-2,TGCAGCGTTGGGGACAGGGGCGGCTATGGCTACACCTTC,CSVGDRGGYGYTF
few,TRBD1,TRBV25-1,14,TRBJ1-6,TGTGCCAGCAGCAGGACAGGGTTGAATTCACCCCTCCACTTT,CASSRTGLNSPLHF
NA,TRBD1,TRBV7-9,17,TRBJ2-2,TGTGCCAGCAGCTGGACAGGGTCGGTCGTGTTGACCGGGGAGCTGTTTTTT,CASSWTGSVVLTGELFF
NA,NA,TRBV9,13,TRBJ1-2,TGTGCCAGCAGCGTAGCTACGCGTGGAGGGTGCACCTTC,CASSVATRGGCTF
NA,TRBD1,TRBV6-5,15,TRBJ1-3,TGTGCCGTCGCCGGACAGGGGGATTCGGTGGACACCATATATTTT,CAVAGQGDSVDTIYF
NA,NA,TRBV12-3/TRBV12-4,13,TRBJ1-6,TGTGCCAGCACCCGCCTGGGTAATTCACCCCTCCACTTT,CASTRLGNSPLHF
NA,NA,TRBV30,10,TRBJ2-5,TGTGCCTGGAGTAGAGAGACCCAGTACTTC,CAWSRETQYF
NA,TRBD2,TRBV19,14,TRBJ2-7,TGTGCCAGTAGTACGTCGGGGGGCTCCTACGAGCAGTACTTC,CASSTSGGSYEQYF
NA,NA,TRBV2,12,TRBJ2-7,TGTGCCAGCAGCGCGGACAGCTACGAGCAGTACTTC,CASSADSYEQYF
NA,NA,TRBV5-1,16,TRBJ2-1,TGCGCCAGCAGCTTACCCACGGGGGCCATTCGAAATGAGCAGTTCTTC,CASSLPTGAIRNEQFF
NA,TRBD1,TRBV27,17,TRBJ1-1,TGTGCCAGCACCCAATTTGGGCAGGGGGCCGCGAACACTGAAGCTTTCTTT,CASTQFGQGAANTEAFF
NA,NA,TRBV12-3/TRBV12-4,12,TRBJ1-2,TGTGCCAGCAGTTTCAGGGGCTTCCGCTACACCTTC,CASSFRGFRYTF